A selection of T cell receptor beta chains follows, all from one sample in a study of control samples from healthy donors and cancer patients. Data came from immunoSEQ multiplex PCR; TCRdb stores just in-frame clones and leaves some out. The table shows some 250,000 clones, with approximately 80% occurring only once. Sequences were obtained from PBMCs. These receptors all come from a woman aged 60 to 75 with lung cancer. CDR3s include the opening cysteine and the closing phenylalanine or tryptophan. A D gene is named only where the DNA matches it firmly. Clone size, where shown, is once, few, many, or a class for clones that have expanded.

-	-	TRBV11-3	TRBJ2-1	TGTGCCAGCAGCCCGAGGGCTAATGAGCAGTTCTTC	CASSPRANEQFF
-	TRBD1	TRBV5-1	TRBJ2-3	TGCGCCAGCAGCGACGGACAGGGGGGAGGAGATACGCAGTATTTT	CASSDGQGGGDTQYF
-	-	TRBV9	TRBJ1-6	TGTGCCAGCAGCGTAGAGTCAGGGGTGCGTAATTCACCCCTCCACTTT	CASSVESGVRNSPLHF
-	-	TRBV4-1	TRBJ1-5	TGCGCCAGCAGCCTCCTCCCAGGGGTTAGCAATCAGCCCCAGCATTTT	CASSLLPGVSNQPQHF
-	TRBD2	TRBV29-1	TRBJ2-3	TGCAGCGTTCGCGTCGGGAGGGGCACAGATACGCAGTATTTT	CSVRVGRGTDTQYF
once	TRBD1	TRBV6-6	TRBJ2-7	TGTGCCAGCGGGAGGGCGGGACAGGGGGCAAGGGAGCAGTACTTC	CASGRAGQGAREQYF
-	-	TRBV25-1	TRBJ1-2	TGTGCCAGCCTGGAAGGACAGTTAAGCGGTGGCTACACCTTC	CASLEGQLSGGYTF
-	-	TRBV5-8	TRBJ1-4	TGTGCCAGCAGCCCCGGGCGGCAGGGTAATGAAAAACTGTTTTTT	CASSPGRQGNEKLFF
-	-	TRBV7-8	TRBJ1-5	TGTGCCAGCAGCCCTTTGAGTCAGCCCCAGCATTTT	CASSPLSQPQHF
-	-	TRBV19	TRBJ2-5	TGTGCCAGTAGTATTTACGAGACCCAGTACTTC	CASSIYETQYF
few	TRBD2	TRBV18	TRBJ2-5	TGTGCCAGCTCACCGCCGACTAGCGGGGCCCAAGAGACCCAGTACTTC	CASSPPTSGAQETQYF
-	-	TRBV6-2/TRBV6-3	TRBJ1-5	TGTGCCAGCAGTTACGGTCTAATTCAGCCCCAGCATTTT	CASSYGLIQPQHF
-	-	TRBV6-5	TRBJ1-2	TGTGCCAGCAGTTTGGGGGGTCAACTCCCTAACTATGGCTACACCTTC	CASSLGGQLPNYGYTF
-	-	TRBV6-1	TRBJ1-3	TGTGCCAGCAGTGAAGTGGAGGTAGTGGGAGGAAACACCATATATTTT	CASSEVEVVGGNTIYF
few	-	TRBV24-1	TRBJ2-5	TGTGCCACCAGTGATTTCGGAGAGACCCAGTACTTC	CATSDFGETQYF
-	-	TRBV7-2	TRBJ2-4	TGTGCCAGCAGCTTAGAGTGGACGTTGGGGAACATTCAGTACTTC	CASSLEWTLGNIQYF
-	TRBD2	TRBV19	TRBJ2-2	TGTGCCAGCAGTATTACAGCGGGGGGCCCAACCGGGGAGCTGTTTTTT	CASSITAGGPTGELFF
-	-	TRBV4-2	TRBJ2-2	TGTGCCAGCAGCCCACTCTCCTCGAACACCGGGGAGCTGTTTTTT	CASSPLSSNTGELFF
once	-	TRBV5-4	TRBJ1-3	TGTGCCAGCAGCTTCTGGGCTGGAAACACCATATATTTT	CASSFWAGNTIYF
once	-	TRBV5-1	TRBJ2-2	TGCGCCAGCAGCTTGGAAGGAGCCGGGGAGCTGTTTTTT	CASSLEGAGELFF
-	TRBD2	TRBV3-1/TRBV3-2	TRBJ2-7	TGTGCCAGCAGGGGGGCCGGGACTAGCGGGAGTAGCGAGCAGTACTTC	CASRGAGTSGSSEQYF
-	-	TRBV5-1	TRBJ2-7	TGCGCCAGCAGCTTGGGAGACAGTCTGCACGAGCAGTACTTC	CASSLGDSLHEQYF
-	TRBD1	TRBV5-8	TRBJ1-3	TGTGCCAGCAGCCTAGGACAGGGGGCGCCTCAGCCTGGAAACACCATATATTTT	CASSLGQGAPQPGNTIYF
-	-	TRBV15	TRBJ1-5	TGTGCCACCAGCAGAGCCCGGACCTATAGCAATCAGCCCCAGCATTTT	CATSRARTYSNQPQHF
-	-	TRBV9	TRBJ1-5	TGTGCCAGCAGCCCAGGGCCGAATCAGCCCCAGCATTTT	CASSPGPNQPQHF
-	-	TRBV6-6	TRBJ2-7	TGTGCCAGCAGTTATGCCATCCGGGGATCCTACGAGCAGTACTTC	CASSYAIRGSYEQYF
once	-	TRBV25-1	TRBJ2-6	TGTGCCAGCACCGAATCTGGGGCCAACGTCCTGACTTTC	CASTESGANVLTF
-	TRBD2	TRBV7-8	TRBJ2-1	TGTGCCAGCAGCGAGGGACTAGTAATGAGTGAGCAGTTCTTC	CASSEGLVMSEQFF
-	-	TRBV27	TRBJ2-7	TGTGCCAGCAGTTCGGGGCTCGCCTCGGCAGGGGAGTACTTC	CASSSGLASAGEYF
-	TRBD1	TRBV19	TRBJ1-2	TGTGCCAGTAGTCCGCAGGGGGGCGGCTATGGCTACACCTTC	CASSPQGGGYGYTF
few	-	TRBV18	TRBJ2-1	TGTGCCAGCTCACCAGGCCTGCGCAATGGAGAGCAGTTCTTC	CASSPGLRNGEQFF
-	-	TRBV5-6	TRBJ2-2	TGTGCCAGCAGCTTGGCACTCACCGGGGAGCTGTTTTTT	CASSLALTGELFF
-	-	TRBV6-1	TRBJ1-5	TGTGCCAGCAGTGAGGGCAGGGGACGGAATCAGCCCCAGCATTTT	CASSEGRGRNQPQHF
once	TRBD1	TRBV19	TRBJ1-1	TGTGCCAGTAAGGGTGCGGGACAGAAGAACACTGAAGCTTTCTTT	CASKGAGQKNTEAFF
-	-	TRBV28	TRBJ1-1	TGTGCCAGCACGGGGCGGGGGGCCCCTAACACTGAAGCTTTCTTT	CASTGRGAPNTEAFF
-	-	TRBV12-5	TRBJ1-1	TGTGCTAGTGGCCGAGGGGGGGACTACACTGAAGCTTTCTTT	CASGRGGDYTEAFF
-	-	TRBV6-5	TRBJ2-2	TGTGCCAGTCTGTCCCCGACCGGGGAGCTGTTTTTT	CASLSPTGELFF
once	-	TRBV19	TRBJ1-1	TGTGCCAGTAGTGTCGGGAGTTATGAAGCTTTCTTT	CASSVGSYEAFF
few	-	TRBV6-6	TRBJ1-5	TGTGCCAGCAGTGACAGTCAGCCCCAGCATTTT	CASSDSQPQHF
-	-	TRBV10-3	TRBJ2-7	TGTGCCATCAGTTTGCGGGGAGGGGGAGGAACCTACGAGCAGTACTTC	CAISLRGGGGTYEQYF
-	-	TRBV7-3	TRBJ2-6	TGTGCCAGCAGCTCTAGGGGCGCTGGGGCCAACGTCCTGACTTTC	CASSSRGAGANVLTF
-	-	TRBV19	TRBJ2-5	TGTGCCAGTAGTATAGGGCGGGGTTTGCAAGAGACCCAGTACTTC	CASSIGRGLQETQYF
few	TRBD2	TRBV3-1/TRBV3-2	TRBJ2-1	TGTGCCAGCCGGAGGACTAGCGGGGGACCGAATGAGCAGTTCTTC	CASRRTSGGPNEQFF
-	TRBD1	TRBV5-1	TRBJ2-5	TGCGCCAGCAGCTTGGATCAGGGGGCCGGGGGAGAGACCCAGTACTTC	CASSLDQGAGGETQYF
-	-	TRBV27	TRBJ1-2	TGTGCCAGCAGTTGGGTTATAGGGGATGGCTACACCTTC	CASSWVIGDGYTF
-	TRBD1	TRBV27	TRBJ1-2	TGTGCCAGCAGTCTTTCCGGGACAGGGGCCAACTACTTCTATGGCTACACCTTC	CASSLSGTGANYFYGYTF
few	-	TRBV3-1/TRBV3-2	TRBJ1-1	TGTGCCAGCAGCCAAGTTCCTTCGAACACTGAAGCTTTCTTT	CASSQVPSNTEAFF
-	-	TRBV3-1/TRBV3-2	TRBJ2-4	TGTGCCAGCAGCGAAACAAGTGCCTTAGCCAAAAACATTCAGTACTTC	CASSETSALAKNIQYF
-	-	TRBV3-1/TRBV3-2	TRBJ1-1	TGTGCCAGCAGCCAAGCGGACCTAGGGGCGACTGAAGCTTTCTTT	CASSQADLGATEAFF
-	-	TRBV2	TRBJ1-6	TGTGCCAGCAGTGCCCAAAGGGGCGGGGATTCACCCCTCCACTTT	CASSAQRGGDSPLHF
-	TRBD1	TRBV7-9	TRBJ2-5	TGTGCCAGCAGCCCCCCGGGGACAGGGACCGGGGAGACCCAGTACTTC	CASSPPGTGTGETQYF
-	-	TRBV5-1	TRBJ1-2	TGCGCCAGCAGCTTGGTAACCCCCGGCGACTATGGCTACACCTTC	CASSLVTPGDYGYTF
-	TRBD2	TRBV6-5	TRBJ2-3	TGTGCCAGCAGCGGCTGGGGGGGGAGCACAGATACGCAGTATTTT	CASSGWGGSTDTQYF